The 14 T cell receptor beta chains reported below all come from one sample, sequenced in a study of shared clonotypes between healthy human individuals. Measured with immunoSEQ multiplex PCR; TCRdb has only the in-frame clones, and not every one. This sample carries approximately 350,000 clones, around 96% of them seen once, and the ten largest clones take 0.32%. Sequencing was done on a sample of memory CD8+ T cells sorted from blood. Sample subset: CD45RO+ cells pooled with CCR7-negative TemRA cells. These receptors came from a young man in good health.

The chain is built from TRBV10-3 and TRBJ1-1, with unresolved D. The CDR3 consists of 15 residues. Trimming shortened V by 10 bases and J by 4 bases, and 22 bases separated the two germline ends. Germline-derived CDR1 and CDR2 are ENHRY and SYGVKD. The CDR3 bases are TGTGCCACTGTGGTCTCGGTTCTCGGGAGCACTGAAGCTTTCTTT. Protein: CATVVSVLGSTEAFF.

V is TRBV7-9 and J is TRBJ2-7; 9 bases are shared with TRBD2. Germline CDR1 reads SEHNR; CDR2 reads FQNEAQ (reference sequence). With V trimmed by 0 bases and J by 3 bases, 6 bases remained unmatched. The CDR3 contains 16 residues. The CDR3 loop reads CASSLAWDSGSYEQYF. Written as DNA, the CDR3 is TGTGCCAGCAGCTTAGCGTGGGATAGCGGGAGCTACGAGCAGTACTTC.

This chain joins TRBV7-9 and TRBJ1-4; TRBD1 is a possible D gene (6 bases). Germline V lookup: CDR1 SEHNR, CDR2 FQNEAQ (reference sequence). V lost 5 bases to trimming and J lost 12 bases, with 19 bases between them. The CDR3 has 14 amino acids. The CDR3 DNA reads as TGTGCCAGCAGCCCGACGGGGGCCGATGGAGAACTGTTTTTT. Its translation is CASSPTGADGELFF.

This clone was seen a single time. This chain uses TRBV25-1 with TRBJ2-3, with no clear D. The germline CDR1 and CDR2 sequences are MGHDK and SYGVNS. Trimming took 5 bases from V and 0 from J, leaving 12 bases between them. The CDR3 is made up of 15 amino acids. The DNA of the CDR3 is TGTGCCAGCAGTCCAACAGCACCAAGCACAGATACGCAGTATTTT. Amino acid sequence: CASSPTAPSTDTQYF.

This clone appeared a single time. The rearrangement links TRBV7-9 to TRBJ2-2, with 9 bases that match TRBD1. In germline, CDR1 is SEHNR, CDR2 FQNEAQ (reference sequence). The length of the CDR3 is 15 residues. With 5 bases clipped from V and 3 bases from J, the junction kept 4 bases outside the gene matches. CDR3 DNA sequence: TGTGCCAGCAGCCCCGGGGACAGGGACACCGGGGAGCTGTTTTTT. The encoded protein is CASSPGDRDTGELFF.

The CDR3 nucleotides are TGTGCCAGCAGTTATCTGCGGACAGGCCTATCCTACGAGCAGTACTTC. This translates into CASSYLRTGLSYEQYF. The chain links TRBV28 to TRBJ2-7; 7 bases align to TRBD1. The V segment lost 4 bases and the J segment 1 base; nucleotides outside the gene matches: 10. Germline CDR1 and CDR2: MDHEN and SYDVKM. The length of the CDR3 is 16 residues. The variable domain in full, with the rest retrieved from reference TRBV28 and TRBJ2-7, is DVKVTQSSRYLVKRTGEKVFLECVQDMDHENMFWYRQDPGLGLRLIYFSYDVKMKEKGDIPEGYSVSREKKERFSLILESASTNQTSMYLCASSYLRTGLSYEQYFGPGTRLTVT.

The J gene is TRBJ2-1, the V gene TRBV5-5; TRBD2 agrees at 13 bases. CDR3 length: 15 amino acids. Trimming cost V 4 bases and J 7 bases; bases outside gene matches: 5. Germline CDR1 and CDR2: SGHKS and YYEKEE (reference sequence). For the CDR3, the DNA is TGTGCCAGCAGCACGACTAGCGGGAGGTTTAATGAGCAGTTCTTC. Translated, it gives CASSTTSGRFNEQFF.

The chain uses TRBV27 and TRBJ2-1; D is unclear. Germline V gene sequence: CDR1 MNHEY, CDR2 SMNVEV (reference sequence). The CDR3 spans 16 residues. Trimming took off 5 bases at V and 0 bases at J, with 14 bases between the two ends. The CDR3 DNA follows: TGTGCCAGCAGTCCCCAGTCGCCAAGCTCCTACAATGAGCAGTTCTTC. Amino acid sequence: CASSPQSPSSYNEQFF.

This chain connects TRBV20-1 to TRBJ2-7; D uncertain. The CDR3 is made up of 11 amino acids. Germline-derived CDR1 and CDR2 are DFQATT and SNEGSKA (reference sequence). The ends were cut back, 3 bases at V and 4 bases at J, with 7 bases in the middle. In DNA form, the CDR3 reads TGCAGTGCTAGCGAGTCATACGAGCAGTACTTC. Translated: CSASESYEQYF.

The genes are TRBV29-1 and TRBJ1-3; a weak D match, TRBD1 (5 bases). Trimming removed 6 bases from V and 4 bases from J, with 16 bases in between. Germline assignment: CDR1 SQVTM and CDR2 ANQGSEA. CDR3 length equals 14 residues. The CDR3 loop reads CSVGPLGSGNTIYF. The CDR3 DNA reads TGCAGCGTGGGACCCCTGGGGTCGGGAAACACCATATATTTT.

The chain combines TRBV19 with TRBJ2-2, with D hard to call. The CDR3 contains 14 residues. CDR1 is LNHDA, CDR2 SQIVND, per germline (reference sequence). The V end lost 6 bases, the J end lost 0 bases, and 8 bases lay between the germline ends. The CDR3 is CASSKTANTGELFF. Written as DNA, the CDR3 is TGTGCCAGTAGCAAAACAGCGAACACCGGGGAGCTGTTTTTT.

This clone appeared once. The CDR3 bases are TGTGCCAGCAGCCCCCGGGACAGGTCGTATGGCTACACCTTC. It is translated as CASSPRDRSYGYTF. This rearrangement joins TRBV4-2 to TRBJ1-2, with 8 bases that match TRBD1. The V gene's germline CDR1 is LGHNA and CDR2 YNFKEQ. This CDR3 is built from 14 residues. Losses at the gene ends were 4 bases for V and 5 bases for J; bases not matched to a gene: 6.

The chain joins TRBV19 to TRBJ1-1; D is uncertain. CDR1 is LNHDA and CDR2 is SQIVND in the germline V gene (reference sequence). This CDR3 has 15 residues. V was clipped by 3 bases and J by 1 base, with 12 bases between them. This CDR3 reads CASSMAGRANTEAFF. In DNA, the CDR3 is TGTGCCAGTAGTATGGCTGGGAGGGCGAACACTGAAGCTTTCTTT.

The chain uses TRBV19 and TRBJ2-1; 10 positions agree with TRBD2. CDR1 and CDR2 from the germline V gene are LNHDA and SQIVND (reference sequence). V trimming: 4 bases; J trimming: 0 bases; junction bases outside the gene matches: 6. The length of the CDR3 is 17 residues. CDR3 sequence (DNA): TGTGCCAGTAGTACCCTAGCGGGAGAGAGCTCCTACAATGAGCAGTTCTTC. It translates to CASSTLAGESSYNEQFF.